Below, 24 T cell receptor beta chains from the same sample are listed, as sequenced in a study of shared clonotypes between healthy human individuals. Method: immunoSEQ multiplex PCR; TCRdb's copy keeps in-frame clones and lacks some. Of about 2.5 million clones in the sample, about nine tenths were seen once. Source material: naive CD4+ T cells from PBMCs. Noted subset: CD45RA+ positively selected. The source of these receptors is a young man in good health. Some clones in this sample may be carry-over from other donors' samples.

The V gene is TRBV28, the J gene TRBJ2-5; 7 positions match TRBD1. Germline CDR1 MDHEN, CDR2 SYDVKM. V shed 5 bases, J shed 5 bases, and the junction held 8 bases outside the gene matches. The CDR3 length is 14 residues. Here the CDR3 DNA reads TGTGCCAGCAGTGTAGGGGGCGCCGAGGAGACCCAGTACTTC. It yields the protein CASSVGGAEETQYF.

The CDR3 sequence: CASSVGPRGAYEQYF. In DNA, the CDR3 is TGTGCCAGCTCGGTAGGACCCCGGGGAGCCTACGAGCAGTACTTC. The chain combines TRBV18 with TRBJ2-7, with a weak D call TRBD2 (5 bases). V shed 6 bases and J shed 2 bases, with 17 bases lying between them. The CDR3 extends over 15 amino acids. The germline V gene has CDR1 KGHSH and CDR2 LQKENI.

As concerns this clone: Other DNA sequences of this sample code for an identical CDR3. The CDR3 DNA is TGTGCCAGCAGCTTGGCTAGCGGAACAGATACGCAGTATTTT. Translating it yields CASSLASGTDTQYF. This chain joins TRBV7-3 and TRBJ2-3; TRBD2 matches at 7 bases. Germline V gene lookup returns CDR1 SGHTA and CDR2 FQGTGA. V shed 3 bases and J 3 bases; nucleotides not matched to a gene: 3. This CDR3 is built from 14 residues. Combining the CDR3 with reference TRBV7-3 and TRBJ2-3 gives the whole variable domain GAGVSQTPSNKVTEKGKYVELRCDPISGHTALYWYRQSLGQGPEFLIYFQGTGAADDSGLPNDRFFAVRPEGSVSTLKIQRTERGDSAVYLCASSLASGTDTQYFGPGTRLTVL.

V and J are TRBV6-6 and TRBJ2-4; possible D gene TRBD2, 6 bases. The CDR3 runs 16 residues. Germline V gives CDR1 MNHNY, CDR2 SVGAGI (reference sequence). The V end was cut by 5 bases, the J end by 2 bases, with 16 bases between. The CDR3 DNA reads as TGTGCCAGCAGTCCCCGGGACTCCCTAACCAAAAACATTCAGTACTTC. Its translation: CASSPRDSLTKNIQYF.

The rearrangement joins TRBV5-1 to TRBJ1-5; a possible D gene is TRBD1 (5 bases). CDR3 size: 20 residues. The V end lost 6 bases, the J end lost 0 bases, and 28 bases lay between the germline ends. CDR1 is SGHRS, CDR2 YFSETQ, per germline. CDR3 bases: TGCGCCAGCATCTCCGCCCGATGGCAGGGATGGGGATATAGCAATCAGCCCCAGCATTTT. This encodes CASISARWQGWGYSNQPQHF.

V gene TRBV5-8 combines with J gene TRBJ2-5; 16 bases fit TRBD2. The V segment lost 4 bases and the J segment 4 bases; nucleotides outside the gene matches: 7. This CDR3 spans 17 amino acids. The germline V gene encodes CDR1 SGHTS and CDR2 YDEGEE. The CDR3 spells CASSPGTSGRARETQYF. DNA for the CDR3: TGTGCCAGCAGCCCGGGGACTAGCGGGAGGGCCCGAGAGACCCAGTACTTC.

The genes are TRBV5-1 and TRBJ2-7; 7 bases fit TRBD2. The CDR3 sequence is 17 residues long. CDR1 SGHRS and CDR2 YFSETQ come from the germline V gene. Losses at the gene ends were 0 bases for V and 3 bases for J; bases not matched to a gene: 12. The CDR3 sequence is CASSLGRGKGDYYEQYF. CDR3 in DNA: TGCGCCAGCAGCTTGGGGCGGGGGAAAGGGGACTACTACGAGCAGTACTTC.

The chain recombines TRBV28 with TRBJ2-1, with 13 nucleotides matching TRBD2. The CDR3 has 16 residues. Germline values: CDR1 MDHEN, CDR2 SYDVKM. Unmatched junction bases numbered 7, after V lost 3 bases and J lost 8 bases. CDR3 loop: CASSLAGLAGWDEQFF. As DNA, the CDR3 is TGTGCCAGCAGTTTGGCGGGACTAGCGGGATGGGATGAGCAGTTCTTC.

This clone occurred once. CDR3 region: CASSLALVSGATNEKLFF. For the CDR3, the DNA is TGCGCCAGCAGCTTGGCCCTAGTCTCAGGGGCGACTAATGAAAAACTGTTTTTT. The chain employs TRBV5-1 and TRBJ1-4, with D possibly matching TRBD1 (6 bases). Looked up from germline, CDR1 is SGHRS and CDR2 is YFSETQ. This CDR3 is built from 18 residues. V was shortened by 0 bases and J by 2 bases, with 17 bases between the two germline ends. The whole variable domain, filled in from reference TRBV5-1 and TRBJ1-4, reads KAGVTQTPRYLIKTRGQQVTLSCSPISGHRSVSWYQQTPGQGLQFLFEYFSETQRNKGNFPGRFSGRQFSNSRSEMNVSTLELGDSALYLCASSLALVSGATNEKLFFGSGTQLSVL.

This CDR3 reads CASSHLGGGELFF. CDR3 coding DNA: TGTGCCAGCAGTCACTTAGGGGGCGGGGAGCTGTTTTTT. This chain links TRBV27 with TRBJ2-2; TRBD1 is a possible D gene (6 bases). The CDR3 sequence is 13 residues long. CDR1 is MNHEY and CDR2 is SMNVEV in the germline V gene (reference sequence). The germline V and J ends were trimmed by 5 bases and 7 bases, with 11 bases remaining between them.

This clone was seen once. This chain connects TRBV6-6 to TRBJ2-3; 7 positions agree with TRBD1. This CDR3 has 15 amino acids. V gave up 5 bases and J gave up 2 bases; unmatched junction bases: 7. Per the germline V gene, CDR1 is MNHNY and CDR2 is SVGAGI (reference sequence). The chain's CDR3 is CASSLGQTITDTQYF. CDR3 coding DNA: TGTGCCAGCAGTCTGGGACAGACAATCACAGATACGCAGTATTTT.

The chain uses TRBV28 and TRBJ1-2; possible D gene TRBD1, 6 bases. The ends were cut back, 11 bases at V and 5 bases at J, with 21 bases in the middle. CDR1 is MDHEN and CDR2 is SYDVKM in the germline V gene. This CDR3 comprises 14 residues. In nucleotides, the CDR3 is TGTGCCTACCAGGGGAGGGGAGGGGATTATGGCTACACCTTC. Its protein product is CAYQGRGGDYGYTF.

This clone was observed once. The chain couples TRBV20-1 to TRBJ2-1; D may be TRBD2 (7 bases). This CDR3 has 11 amino acids. CDR1 DFQATT and CDR2 SNEGSKA come from the germline V gene (reference sequence). V was shortened by 4 bases and J by 8 bases, with 9 bases between the two germline ends. CDR3 protein: CSAIGGDEQFF. The CDR3 region has the DNA TGCAGTGCTATAGGGGGGGATGAGCAGTTCTTC.

The genes are TRBV7-3 and TRBJ2-7; no definite D call. Germline CDR1 and CDR2: SGHTA and FQGTGA. V was pared by 5 bases and J by 3 bases, with 11 bases between. The CDR3 covers 13 residues. CDR3 coding DNA: TGTGCCAGCAGCCCCGGACCCGACTACGAGCAGTACTTC. It specifies CASSPGPDYEQYF.

This chain links TRBV6-5 with TRBJ1-5; no firm D call. Trimming took 6 bases from V and 5 from J, leaving 11 bases between them. Looked up from germline, CDR1 is MNHEY and CDR2 is SVGAGI. This CDR3 is 13 amino acids long. The CDR3 protein is CASSDNRDQPQHF. Written as DNA, the CDR3 is TGTGCCAGCAGCGACAACCGGGATCAGCCCCAGCATTTT.

The CDR3 protein is CASSFWTSGAYEQYF. The CDR3 coding sequence is TGTGCCAGCAGTTTTTGGACTAGCGGGGCCTACGAGCAGTACTTC. This chain links TRBV28 with TRBJ2-7; 12 nucleotides match TRBD2. CDR3 length equals 15 residues. V dropped 3 bases and J dropped 2; count of bases not matched to a gene: 2. The germline CDR1 and CDR2 sequences are MDHEN and SYDVKM.

The V and J genes are TRBV28 and TRBJ1-2; tentatively, D is TRBD1 (5 bases). Germline-derived CDR1 and CDR2 are MDHEN and SYDVKM. V dropped 8 bases and J dropped 5 bases, with 18 bases sitting between them. The CDR3 covers 14 residues. CDR3 region: CASRRTRQTYGYTF. The CDR3 DNA sequence: TGTGCCAGCCGACGAACCCGACAGACTTATGGCTACACCTTC.

This clone was counted a single time. The chain is built from TRBV14 and TRBJ2-1, with 8 bases lining up with TRBD2. Trimming removed 1 base from V and 0 bases from J; junction bases left unmatched: 5. CDR1 is SGHDN, CDR2 FVKESK, per germline. The CDR3 spans 17 residues. This chain's CDR3 is CASSQGLAFGSYNEQFF. The CDR3 DNA reads TGTGCCAGCAGCCAAGGACTAGCGTTCGGCTCCTACAATGAGCAGTTCTTC. The full variable domain, rest sourced from reference TRBV14 and TRBJ2-1, is EAGVTQFPSHSVIEKGQTVTLRCDPISGHDNLYWYRRVMGKEIKFLLHFVKESKQDESGMPNNRFLAERTGGTYSTLKVQPAELEDSGVYFCASSQGLAFGSYNEQFFGPGTRLTVL.

In its sample, this clone was seen a few times. The chain combines TRBV5-1 with TRBJ2-7; no firm D call. The CDR3 length is 14 residues. Trimming cost V 1 base and J 3 bases, with 11 bases left between them. The germline V gene encodes CDR1 SGHRS and CDR2 YFSETQ. The CDR3 DNA sequence: TGCGCCAGCAGCTTGACCCGGGCGGACTACGAGCAGTACTTC. It translates to CASSLTRADYEQYF.

The chain uses TRBV6-5 and TRBJ2-1; a weak D match, TRBD2 (6 bases). CDR3 length: 14 amino acids. The germline V gene encodes CDR1 MNHEY and CDR2 SVGAGI. Between the trimmed V and J ends, which lost 6 bases and 4 bases, there was a span of 13 bases. The chain's CDR3 is CASRRDSRYNEQFF. The CDR3 nucleotides read TGTGCCAGCAGACGGGACTCCCGTTACAATGAGCAGTTCTTC.

The CDR3 sequence: CAISDSGNGYTF. As DNA, the CDR3 is TGTGCCATCAGTGACTCGGGTAATGGCTACACCTTC. The chain has TRBV10-3 and TRBJ1-2, with D uncertain. V lost 3 bases and J 6 bases, leaving 8 bases between the germline ends. This CDR3 comprises 12 residues. Germline assignment: CDR1 ENHRY and CDR2 SYGVKD.

The chain uses TRBV5-1 and TRBJ1-1, with 10 bases matching TRBD1. J gave up 4 bases and V 4 bases, and 7 bases lay outside the gene matches. The CDR3 has 15 residues. Germline CDR1 SGHRS, CDR2 YFSETQ. CDR3 sequence reads: CASSATGGRGTEAFF. The DNA for the CDR3 is TGCGCCAGCAGCGCGACAGGGGGCAGGGGCACTGAAGCTTTCTTT.

The J gene is TRBJ2-3, the V gene TRBV2, with D possibly matching TRBD1 (6 bases). The CDR3 loop spans 14 amino acids. Per germline, CDR1 SNHLY and CDR2 FYNNEI. V shed 6 bases and J shed 2 bases, with 12 bases lying between them. The CDR3: CASRTGDLTDTQYF. CDR3 coding DNA: TGTGCCAGCAGGACAGGAGACCTCACAGATACGCAGTATTTT.

The chain links TRBV9 to TRBJ2-3; D not resolved. Between the trimmed V and J ends, which lost 0 bases and 0 bases, there was a span of 8 bases. This CDR3 spans 15 amino acids. Germline V gives CDR1 SGDLS, CDR2 YYNGEE. As DNA, the CDR3 is TGTGCCAGCAGCGTAGATGTTAGAAGCACAGATACGCAGTATTTT. Protein: CASSVDVRSTDTQYF.